These T cell receptor beta chains were read from a single sample in a study of cytomegalovirus exposure and HLA in healthy donors. The assay was immunoSEQ multiplex PCR, and TCRdb's table has in-frame clones only and misses some. The sample has fewer than 60,000 clones, 93% seen once. Specimen: PBMCs. The source of these receptors is a woman under 30 in good health and CMV-seropositive. Both conserved end residues are part of each CDR3. The order of the fields is V gene, D gene, clone size, J gene, CDR3 protein, CDR3 DNA. D genes are given only for firm matches. Clone size is not always given. Where it is, it says once, few, many or a class for expanded clones.

TRBV2	TRBD2	-	TRBJ2-2	CASTDVGGVAGELFF	TGTGCCAGCACCGATGTCGGGGGGGTCGCCGGGGAGCTGTTTTTT
TRBV6-5	-	-	TRBJ2-5	CASSLLGGSETQYF	TGTGCCAGCAGCTTACTCGGAGGGAGCGAGACCCAGTACTTC
TRBV5-1	TRBD2	-	TRBJ2-1	CASSLAVLTSGGAKEQFF	TGCGCCAGCAGCTTGGCCGTTCTGACTAGCGGGGGGGCAAAAGAGCAGTTCTTC
TRBV27	TRBD1	-	TRBJ1-2	CASSLNQGSGGYYGYTF	TGTGCCAGCAGTTTAAATCAAGGGTCAGGGGGCTACTATGGCTACACCTTC
TRBV28	-	-	TRBJ1-1	CATGVGTEAFF	TGTGCCACGGGGGTGGGCACTGAAGCTTTCTTT
TRBV10-2	TRBD1	once	TRBJ2-3	CASFRDRGNADTQYF	TGCGCCAGCTTCCGTGACAGGGGAAATGCAGATACGCAGTATTTT
TRBV5-1	TRBD1	once	TRBJ1-5	CASSLGGDRGNQPQHF	TGCGCCAGCAGCTTGGGGGGGGACAGGGGCAATCAGCCCCAGCATTTT
TRBV7-2	TRBD1	-	TRBJ2-7	CASSLGQGAAYEQYF	TGTGCCAGCAGCTTAGGGCAGGGGGCCGCTTACGAGCAGTACTTC
TRBV6-5	TRBD2	-	TRBJ2-5	CASSPASGGAETQYF	TGTGCCAGCAGCCCAGCTAGCGGGGGGGCGGAGACCCAGTACTTC
TRBV4-1	TRBD1	few	TRBJ1-4	CASSPGQGATNEKLFF	TGCGCCAGCAGCCCTGGACAGGGCGCAACTAATGAAAAACTGTTTTTT
TRBV27	TRBD1	-	TRBJ2-1	CASSPRTGDNEQFF	TGTGCCAGCAGTCCTAGGACAGGGGACAATGAGCAGTTCTTC
TRBV5-1	TRBD1	few	TRBJ2-5	CASSEGQTQETQYF	TGCGCCAGCAGCGAGGGACAGACACAAGAGACCCAGTACTTC
TRBV6-5	-	-	TRBJ2-1	CASSLGQGLVHEQFF	TGTGCCAGCAGTTTGGGACAGGGACTAGTTCATGAGCAGTTCTTC
TRBV6-5	-	-	TRBJ1-2	CASRPTRGRGFHTF	TGTGCCAGCAGGCCTACCCGGGGGAGGGGTTTCCACACCTTC
TRBV6-6	TRBD1	once	TRBJ1-1	CASSTDRGVTEAFF	TGTGCCAGCAGTACCGACAGGGGGGTGACTGAAGCTTTCTTT
TRBV6-1	TRBD2	few	TRBJ2-1	CASSELAGAYNEQFF	TGTGCCAGCAGTGAACTAGCGGGGGCCTACAATGAGCAGTTCTTC
TRBV18	-	-	TRBJ1-2	CASSQGGYGYTF	TGTGCCAGCTCACAGGGAGGCTATGGCTACACCTTC
TRBV28	TRBD1	medium-sized	TRBJ2-7	CASSLGQVDYEQYF	TGTGCCAGCAGTTTAGGACAGGTCGACTACGAGCAGTACTTC
TRBV18	TRBD1	-	TRBJ1-2	CASAQPGQGAFGYTF	TGTGCCAGCGCTCAACCGGGACAGGGGGCCTTTGGCTACACCTTC
TRBV5-1	TRBD1	once	TRBJ1-2	CASTTGPLYGYTF	TGCGCCAGTACGACAGGGCCCCTCTATGGCTACACCTTC
TRBV6-1	-	-	TRBJ1-5	CASSDDRDQPQHF	TGTGCCAGCAGTGACGACAGAGATCAGCCCCAGCATTTT
TRBV27	TRBD1	-	TRBJ2-7	CASSVRQGGYEQYF	TGTGCCAGCAGTGTGAGACAGGGGGGCTACGAGCAGTACTTC
TRBV7-8	TRBD2	-	TRBJ2-1	CASSLGLAVAYNEQFF	TGTGCCAGCAGCCTGGGACTAGCGGTGGCCTACAATGAGCAGTTCTTC
TRBV29-1	TRBD1	-	TRBJ1-1	CSVEGDRQRRTEAFF	TGCAGCGTTGAAGGGGACAGGCAGCGGAGAACTGAAGCTTTCTTT
TRBV7-9	TRBD2	-	TRBJ2-3	CASSLDASGGDTQYF	TGTGCCAGCAGCTTAGACGCTAGCGGGGGGGATACGCAGTATTTT
TRBV5-8	TRBD1	-	TRBJ1-1	CASSSGTVAPNTEAFF	TGTGCCAGCAGCTCTGGGACAGTTGCGCCGAACACTGAAGCTTTCTTT
TRBV4-3	-	once	TRBJ1-2	CASSQTQGPSYGYTF	TGCGCCAGCAGCCAAACTCAGGGGCCTTCCTATGGCTACACCTTC